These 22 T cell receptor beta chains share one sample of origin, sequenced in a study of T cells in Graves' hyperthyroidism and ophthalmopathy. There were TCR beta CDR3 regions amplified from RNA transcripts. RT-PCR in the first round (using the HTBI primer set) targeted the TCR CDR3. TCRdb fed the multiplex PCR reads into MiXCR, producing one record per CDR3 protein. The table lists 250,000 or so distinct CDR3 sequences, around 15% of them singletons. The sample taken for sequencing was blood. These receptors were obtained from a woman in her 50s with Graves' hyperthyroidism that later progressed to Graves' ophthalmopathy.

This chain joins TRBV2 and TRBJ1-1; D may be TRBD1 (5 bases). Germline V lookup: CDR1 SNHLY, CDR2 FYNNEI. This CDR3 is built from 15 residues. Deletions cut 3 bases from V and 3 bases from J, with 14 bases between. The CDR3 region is CASSDSGGSDTEAFF. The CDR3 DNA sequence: TGTGCCAGCAGTGATTCGGGGGGTTCGGACACTGAAGCTTTCTTT.

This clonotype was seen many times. The CDR3 DNA follows: TGCAGCGCGGGACGGAGCTCTGGAAACACCATATATTTT. Its protein is CSAGRSSGNTIYF. The rearrangement joins TRBV29-1 to TRBJ1-3, with a tentative D call TRBD1 (5 bases). V was trimmed by 7 bases and J by 0 bases, leaving 10 bases between them. The CDR3 loop spans 13 amino acids. The germline CDR1 and CDR2 sequences are SQVTM and ANQGSEA.

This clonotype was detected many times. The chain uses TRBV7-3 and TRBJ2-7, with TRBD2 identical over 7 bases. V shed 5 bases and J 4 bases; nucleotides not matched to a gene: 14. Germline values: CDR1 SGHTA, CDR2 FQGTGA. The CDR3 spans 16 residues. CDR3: CASSTNVGGSGYEQYF. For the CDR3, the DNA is TGTGCCAGCAGCACAAACGTGGGCGGGAGCGGTTACGAGCAGTACTTC.

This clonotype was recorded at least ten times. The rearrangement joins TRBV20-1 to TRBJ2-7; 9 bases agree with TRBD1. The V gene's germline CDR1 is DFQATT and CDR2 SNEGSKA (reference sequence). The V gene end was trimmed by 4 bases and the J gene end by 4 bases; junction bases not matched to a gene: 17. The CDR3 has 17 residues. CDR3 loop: CSANHPRGDRVRYEQYF. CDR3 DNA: TGCAGTGCTAATCACCCTCGAGGGGACAGGGTTCGATACGAGCAGTACTTC.

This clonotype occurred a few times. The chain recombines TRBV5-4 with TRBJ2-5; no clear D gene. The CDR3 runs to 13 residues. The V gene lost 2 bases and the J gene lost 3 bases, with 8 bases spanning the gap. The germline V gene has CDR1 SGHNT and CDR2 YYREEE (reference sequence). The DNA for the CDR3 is TGTGCCAGCAGCTTTGGGAAAAAAGAGACCCAGTACTTC. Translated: CASSFGKKETQYF. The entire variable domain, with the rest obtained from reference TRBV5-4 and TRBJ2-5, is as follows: ETGVTQSPTHLIKTRGQQVTLRCSSQSGHNTVSWYQQALGQGPQFIFQYYREEENGRGNFPPRFSGLQFPNYSSELNVNALELDDSALYLCASSFGKKETQYFGPGTRLLVL.

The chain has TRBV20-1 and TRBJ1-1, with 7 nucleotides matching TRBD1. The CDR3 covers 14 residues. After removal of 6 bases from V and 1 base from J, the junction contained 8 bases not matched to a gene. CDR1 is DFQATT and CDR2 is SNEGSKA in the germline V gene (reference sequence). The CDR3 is CSATAGTANTEAFF. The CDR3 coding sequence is TGCAGTGCCACCGCCGGGACAGCGAACACTGAAGCTTTCTTT.

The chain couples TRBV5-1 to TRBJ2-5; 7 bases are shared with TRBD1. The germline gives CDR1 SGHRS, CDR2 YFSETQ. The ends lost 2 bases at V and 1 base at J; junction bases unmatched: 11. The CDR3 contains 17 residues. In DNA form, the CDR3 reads TGCGCCAGCAGCTTTGGGACAGTTTCCCTTTCCCAAGAGACCCAGTACTTC. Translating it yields CASSFGTVSLSQETQYF.

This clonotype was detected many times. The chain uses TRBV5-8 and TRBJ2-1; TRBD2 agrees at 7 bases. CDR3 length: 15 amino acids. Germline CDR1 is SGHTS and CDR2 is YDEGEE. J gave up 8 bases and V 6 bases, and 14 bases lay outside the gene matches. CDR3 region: CASNLRGRAGDEQFF. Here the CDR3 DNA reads TGTGCCAGCAACCTAAGAGGGAGGGCGGGGGATGAGCAGTTCTTC.

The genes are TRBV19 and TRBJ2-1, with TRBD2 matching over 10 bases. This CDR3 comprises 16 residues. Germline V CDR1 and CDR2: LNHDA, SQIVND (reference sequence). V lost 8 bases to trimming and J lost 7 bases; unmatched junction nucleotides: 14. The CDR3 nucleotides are TGTGCCAGTGGGGGGCTAGCGGGAGTAGTAACGAATGAGCAGTTCTTC. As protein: CASGGLAGVVTNEQFF.

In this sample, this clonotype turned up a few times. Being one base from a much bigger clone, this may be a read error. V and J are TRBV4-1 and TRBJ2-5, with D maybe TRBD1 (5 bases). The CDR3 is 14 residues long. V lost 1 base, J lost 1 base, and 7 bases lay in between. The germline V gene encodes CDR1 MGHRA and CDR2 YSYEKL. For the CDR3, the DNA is TGCGCCAGCAGCCAAGGACAGCGCCAAGAGACCCAGTACTTC. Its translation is CASSQGQRQETQYF.

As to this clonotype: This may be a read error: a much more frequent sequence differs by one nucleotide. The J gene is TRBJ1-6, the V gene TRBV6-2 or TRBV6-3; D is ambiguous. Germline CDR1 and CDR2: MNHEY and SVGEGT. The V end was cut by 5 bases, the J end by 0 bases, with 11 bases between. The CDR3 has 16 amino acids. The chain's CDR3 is CASSPTLSSYNSPLHF. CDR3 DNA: TGTGCCAGCAGTCCGACCCTAAGCTCCTATAATTCACCCCTCCACTTT.

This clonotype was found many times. CDR3 sequence (DNA): TGTGCCAGCAGCAAAAATCAGCCCCAGCATTTT. This translates into CASSKNQPQHF. The V and J genes are TRBV2 and TRBJ1-5, with no clear D. Germline V gives CDR1 SNHLY, CDR2 FYNNEI. The V end was cut by 6 bases, the J end by 4 bases, with 4 bases between. CDR3 size: 11 residues.

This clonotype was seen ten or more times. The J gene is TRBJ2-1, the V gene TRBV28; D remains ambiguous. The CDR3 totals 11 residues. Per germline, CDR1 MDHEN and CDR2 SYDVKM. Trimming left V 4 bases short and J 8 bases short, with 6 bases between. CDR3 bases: TGTGCCAGCAGTTCCTCTTATGAGCAGTTCTTC. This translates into CASSSSYEQFF.

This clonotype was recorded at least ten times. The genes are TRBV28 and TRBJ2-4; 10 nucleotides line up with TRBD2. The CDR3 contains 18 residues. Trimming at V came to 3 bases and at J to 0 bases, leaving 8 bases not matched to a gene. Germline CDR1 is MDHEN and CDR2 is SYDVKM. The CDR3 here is CASSFPLSGGLAKNIQYF. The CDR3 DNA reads TGTGCCAGCAGTTTCCCGCTTAGCGGGGGGTTAGCCAAAAACATTCAGTACTTC.

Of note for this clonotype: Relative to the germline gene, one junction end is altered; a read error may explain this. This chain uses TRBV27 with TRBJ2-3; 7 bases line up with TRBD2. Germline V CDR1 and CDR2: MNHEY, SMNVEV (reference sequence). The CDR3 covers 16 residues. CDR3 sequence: CVSVALGEGGTNTQYF. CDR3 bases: TGTGTCAGCGTCGCTCTAGGGGAGGGCGGCACAAATACGCAGTATTTT.

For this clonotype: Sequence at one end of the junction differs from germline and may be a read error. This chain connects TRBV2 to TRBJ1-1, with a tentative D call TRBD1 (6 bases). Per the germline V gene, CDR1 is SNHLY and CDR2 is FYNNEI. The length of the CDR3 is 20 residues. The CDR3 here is CASSTLVRQGIKKGNTEALF. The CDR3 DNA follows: TGTGCCAGCAGCACACTCGTCCGGCAGGGGATCAAAAAGGGGAACACTGAAGCTCTCTTT.

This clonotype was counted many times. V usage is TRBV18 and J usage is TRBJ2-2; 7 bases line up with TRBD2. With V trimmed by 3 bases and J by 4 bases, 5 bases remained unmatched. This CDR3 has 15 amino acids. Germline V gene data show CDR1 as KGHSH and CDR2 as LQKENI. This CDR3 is CASSPQRGSTGELFF. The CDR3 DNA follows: TGTGCCAGCTCACCGCAGCGGGGAAGCACCGGGGAGCTGTTTTTT.

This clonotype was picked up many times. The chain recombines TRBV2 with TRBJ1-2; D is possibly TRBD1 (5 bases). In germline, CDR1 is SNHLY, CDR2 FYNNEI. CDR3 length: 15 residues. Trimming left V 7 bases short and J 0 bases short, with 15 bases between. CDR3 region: CASTDRSTPNYGYTF. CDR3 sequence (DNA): TGTGCCAGCACCGACAGATCCACCCCTAACTATGGCTACACCTTC.

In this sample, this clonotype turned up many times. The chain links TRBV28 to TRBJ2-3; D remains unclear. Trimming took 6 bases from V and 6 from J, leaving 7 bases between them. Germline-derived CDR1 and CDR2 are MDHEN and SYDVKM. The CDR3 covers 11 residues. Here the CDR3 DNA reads TGTGCCAGCAGCTCCCCCGATACGCAGTATTTT. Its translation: CASSSPDTQYF.

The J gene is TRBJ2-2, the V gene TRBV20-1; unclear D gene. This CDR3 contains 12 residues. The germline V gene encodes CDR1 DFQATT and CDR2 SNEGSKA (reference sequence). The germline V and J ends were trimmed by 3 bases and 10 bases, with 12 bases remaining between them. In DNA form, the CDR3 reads TGCAGTGCTAGTCCCCCTGGTATGGAGCTGTTTTTT. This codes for CSASPPGMELFF.

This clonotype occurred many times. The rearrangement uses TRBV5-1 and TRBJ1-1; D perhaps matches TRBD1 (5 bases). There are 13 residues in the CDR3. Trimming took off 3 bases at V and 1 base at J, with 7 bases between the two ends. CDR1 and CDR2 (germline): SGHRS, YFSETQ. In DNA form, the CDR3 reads TGCGCCAGCAGCTGGGGCAGGAACACTGAAGCTTTCTTT. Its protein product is CASSWGRNTEAFF.

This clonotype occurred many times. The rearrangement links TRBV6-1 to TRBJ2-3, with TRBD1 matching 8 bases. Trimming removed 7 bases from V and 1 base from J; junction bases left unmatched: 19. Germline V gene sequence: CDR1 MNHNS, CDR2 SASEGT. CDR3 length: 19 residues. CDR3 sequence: CASNRTPTPGQGRTDTQYF. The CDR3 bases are TGTGCCAGCAACCGAACCCCGACTCCTGGACAGGGTCGCACAGATACGCAGTATTTT.